This TCR beta chain was sequenced during a study of blood T cell repertoires in COVID-19. Study-level information: PBMCs, B-cell-depleted T cells, or T cells provided the cDNA or gDNA that made up the material.

In the authors' workflow: By means of reference gene primer amplification, nucleated cell counts were estimated. The protocol was immunoSEQ multiplex PCR, while the TCRdb copy is restricted to in-frame clones and leaves out a portion. V and J calls and clone size follow that table, whereas D and trimming were derived from the DNA. The sample holds 85,000 to 95,000 clones, over 75% seen once. The sample consisted of peripheral blood. This receptor was identified in a human donor with acute or convalescent COVID-19. The donor label of this sample is uncertain.

The CDR3 nucleotides are TGTGCCAGCAGTGAAACCCCGCGCGGAGAAGCTTTCTTT. The encoded protein is CASSETPRGEAFF. The rearrangement uses TRBV2 and TRBJ1-1; no firm D call. Trimming took off 2 bases at V and 8 bases at J, with 12 bases between the two ends. The CDR3 has 13 residues. The germline CDR1 and CDR2 sequences are SNHLY and FYNNEI.